This T cell receptor beta chain originates from a study of CD8+ T cells in alopecia areata. Study in general: For the treated group, dosing was oral tofacitinib at 5 to 10 mg twice daily.

The treatment is: oral pan-JAK inhibitor, 5-10 mg twice daily. Sorting of CD4+ and CD8+ T cells was performed on PBMCs. The germline V gene has CDR1 MNHNY and CDR2 SVGAGI (reference sequence). This CDR3 contains 14 residues. V was pared by 5 bases and J by 5 bases, with 4 bases of the junction left unmatched. The sequencing template was cDNA reverse transcribed from extracted RNA. Repertoires were generated with immunoSEQ multiplex PCR, while TCRdb's copy carries only in-frame clones and drops some. This table has fewer than 250,000 clones, more than 30% appearing once. Sequencing used CD4+ T cells sorted from blood, obtained around week 34, from a patient treated with tofacitinib. The TCR comes from a human donor with alopecia areata. This chain connects TRBV6-6 to TRBJ2-5; 11 bases are a match to TRBD2. The CDR3 here is CASSIRLAGETQYF. The CDR3 DNA reads TGTGCCAGCAGTATACGACTAGCGGGGGAGACCCAGTACTTC.